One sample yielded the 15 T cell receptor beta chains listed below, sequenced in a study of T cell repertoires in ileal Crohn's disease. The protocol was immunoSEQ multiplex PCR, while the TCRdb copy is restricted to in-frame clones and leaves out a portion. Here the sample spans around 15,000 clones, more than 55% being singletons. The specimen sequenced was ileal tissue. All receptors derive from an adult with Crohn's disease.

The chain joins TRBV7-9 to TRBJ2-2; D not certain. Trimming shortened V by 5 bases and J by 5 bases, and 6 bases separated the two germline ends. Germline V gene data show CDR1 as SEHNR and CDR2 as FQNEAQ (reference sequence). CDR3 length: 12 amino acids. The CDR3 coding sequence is TGTGCCAGCAGCCCGCGGACCGGGGAGCTGTTTTTT. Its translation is CASSPRTGELFF.

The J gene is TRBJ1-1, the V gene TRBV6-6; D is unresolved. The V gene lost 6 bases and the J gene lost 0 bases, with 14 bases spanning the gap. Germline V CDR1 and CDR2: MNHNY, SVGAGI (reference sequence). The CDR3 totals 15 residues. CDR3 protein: CASSLIRELNTEAFF. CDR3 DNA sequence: TGTGCCAGCAGCCTAATACGAGAACTGAACACTGAAGCTTTCTTT.

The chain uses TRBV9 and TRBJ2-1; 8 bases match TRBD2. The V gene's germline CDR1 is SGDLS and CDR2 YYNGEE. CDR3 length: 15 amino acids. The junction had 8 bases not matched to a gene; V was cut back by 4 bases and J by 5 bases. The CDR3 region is CASSLAGLGHNEQFF. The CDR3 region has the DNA TGTGCCAGCAGCCTTGCGGGACTAGGACACAATGAGCAGTTCTTC. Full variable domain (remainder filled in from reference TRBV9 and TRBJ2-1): DSGVTQTPKHLITATGQRVTLRCSPRSGDLSVYWYQQSLDQGLQFLIQYYNGEERAKGNILERFSAQQFPDLHSELNLSSLELGDSALYFCASSLAGLGHNEQFFGPGTRLTVL.

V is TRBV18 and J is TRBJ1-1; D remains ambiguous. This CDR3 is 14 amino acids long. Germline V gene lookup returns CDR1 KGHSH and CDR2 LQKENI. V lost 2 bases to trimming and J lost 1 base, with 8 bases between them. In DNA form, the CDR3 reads TGTGCCAGCTCACCAAGAGGCAGGAACACTGAAGCTTTCTTT. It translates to CASSPRGRNTEAFF.

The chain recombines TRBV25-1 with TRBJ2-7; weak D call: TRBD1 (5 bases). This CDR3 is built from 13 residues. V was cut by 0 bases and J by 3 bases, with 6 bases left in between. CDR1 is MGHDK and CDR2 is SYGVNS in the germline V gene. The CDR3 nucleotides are TGTGCCAGCAGTGAATATCAGGGCTACGAGCAGTACTTC. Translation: CASSEYQGYEQYF.

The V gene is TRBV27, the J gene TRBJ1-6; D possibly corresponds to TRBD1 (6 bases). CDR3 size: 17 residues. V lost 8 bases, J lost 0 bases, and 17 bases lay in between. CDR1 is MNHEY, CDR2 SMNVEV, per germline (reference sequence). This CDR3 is CASARGPPSSYNSPLHF. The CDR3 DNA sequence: TGTGCCAGCGCCAGGGGCCCGCCAAGCTCCTATAATTCACCCCTCCACTTT.

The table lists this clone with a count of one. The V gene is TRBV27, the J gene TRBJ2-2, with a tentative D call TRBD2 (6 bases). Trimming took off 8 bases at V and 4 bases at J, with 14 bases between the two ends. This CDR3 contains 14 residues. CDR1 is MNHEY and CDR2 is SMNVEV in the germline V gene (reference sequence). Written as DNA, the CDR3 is TGTGCCAGCGGAGCGGGCTTGCGCACCGGGGAGCTGTTTTTT. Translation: CASGAGLRTGELFF.

The CDR3 nucleotides read TGTGCCAGCAGCTTAGGCAGCAGGGCGGTTTATGAAAAACTGTTTTTT. It specifies CASSLGSRAVYEKLFF. V and J are TRBV13 and TRBJ1-4, with D possibly TRBD1 on 5 matching bases. Germline V gene sequence: CDR1 PRHDT, CDR2 FYEKMQ (reference sequence). This CDR3 spans 16 amino acids. V gave up 0 bases and J gave up 6 bases, with 14 bases separating them.

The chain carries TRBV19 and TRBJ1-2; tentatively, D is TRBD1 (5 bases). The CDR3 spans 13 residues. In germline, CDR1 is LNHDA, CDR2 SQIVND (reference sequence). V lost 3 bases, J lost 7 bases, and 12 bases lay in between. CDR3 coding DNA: TGTGCCAGTAGTATGGGGGGTTACGGTGGCTACACCTTC. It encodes CASSMGGYGGYTF.

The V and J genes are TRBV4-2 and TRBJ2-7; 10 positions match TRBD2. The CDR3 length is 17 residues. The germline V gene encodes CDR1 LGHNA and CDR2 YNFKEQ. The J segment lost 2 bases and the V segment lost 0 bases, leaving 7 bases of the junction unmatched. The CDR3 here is CASSQEGSGGRPYEQYF. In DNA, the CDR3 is TGTGCCAGCAGCCAAGAGGGTAGCGGGGGGCGCCCCTACGAGCAGTACTTC.

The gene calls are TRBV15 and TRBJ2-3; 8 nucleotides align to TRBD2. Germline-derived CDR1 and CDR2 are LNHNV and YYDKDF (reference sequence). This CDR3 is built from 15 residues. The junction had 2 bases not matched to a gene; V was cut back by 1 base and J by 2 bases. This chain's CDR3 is CATSRAGGHTDTQYF. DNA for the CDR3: TGTGCCACCAGCAGAGCGGGGGGGCACACAGATACGCAGTATTTT.

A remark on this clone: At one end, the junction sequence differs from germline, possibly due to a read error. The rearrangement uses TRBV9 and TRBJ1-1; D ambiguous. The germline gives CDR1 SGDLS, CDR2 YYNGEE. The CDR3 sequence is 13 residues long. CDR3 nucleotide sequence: TGTGCCAGCAGCCCACGGCCGGAGGGTGAAGGTTTCTTT. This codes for CASSPRPEGEGFF.

The CDR3 nucleotides read TGCGCCAGCAGCTTGGCTGCGGGAATGAACACCGGGGAGCTGTTTTTT. It yields the protein CASSLAAGMNTGELFF. The genes are TRBV5-1 and TRBJ2-2; maybe TRBD2 (6 bases). Per germline, CDR1 SGHRS and CDR2 YFSETQ. The V and J ends lost 0 bases and 1 base respectively, with 10 bases between them. The CDR3 is 16 residues long.

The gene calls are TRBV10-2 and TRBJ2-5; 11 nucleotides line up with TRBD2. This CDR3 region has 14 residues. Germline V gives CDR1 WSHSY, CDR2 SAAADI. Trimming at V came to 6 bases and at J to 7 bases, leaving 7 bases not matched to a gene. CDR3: CASRVAGGPGTQYF. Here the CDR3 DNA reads TGCGCCAGCAGGGTAGCGGGAGGGCCAGGGACCCAGTACTTC.

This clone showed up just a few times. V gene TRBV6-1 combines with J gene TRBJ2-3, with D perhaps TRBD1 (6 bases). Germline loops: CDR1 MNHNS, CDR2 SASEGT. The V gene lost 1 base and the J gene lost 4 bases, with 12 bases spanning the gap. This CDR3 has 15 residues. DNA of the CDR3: TGTGCCAGCAGTGAAGGGGAACAGGGCGCAGATACGCAGTATTTT. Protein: CASSEGEQGADTQYF.